A single sample is the source of the 19 T cell receptor beta chains below, sequenced in a study of blood T cell repertoires in COVID-19. Assay used: immunoSEQ multiplex PCR; TCRdb lists only in-frame clones, some missing. This table has roughly 250,000 clones, about nine tenths appearing once. The sample taken for sequencing was peripheral blood. The source of these receptors is a man aged 25 to 40 with COVID-19, enrolled during active disease.

This clone was recorded a few times. The chain combines TRBV4-1 with TRBJ2-7; D ambiguous. The CDR3 sequence is 14 residues long. Looked up from germline, CDR1 is MGHRA and CDR2 is YSYEKL. V was trimmed by 4 bases and J by 2 bases, leaving 12 bases between them. The CDR3 DNA reads as TGCGCCAGCAGCCGCTCCCGTAGAGCCTACGAGCAGTACTTC. Encoded protein: CASSRSRRAYEQYF.

The chain couples TRBV27 to TRBJ1-2; 7 nucleotides match TRBD1. The CDR3 has 13 residues. J was trimmed by 8 bases and V by 5 bases; bases with no gene match: 8. The germline CDR1 and CDR2 sequences are MNHEY and SMNVEV (reference sequence). The CDR3 DNA reads as TGTGCCAGCAGTAGGCAGGGGGTATACGGCTACACCTTC. This encodes CASSRQGVYGYTF.

The J gene is TRBJ1-6, the V gene TRBV4-1; TRBD1 aligns across 9 bases. This CDR3 is 17 amino acids long. In germline, CDR1 is MGHRA, CDR2 YSYEKL. J gave up 7 bases and V 2 bases, and 9 bases lay outside the gene matches. DNA for the CDR3: TGCGCCAGCAGCCAATTAGCGGGACAGGGACCAAATTCACCCCTCCACTTT. It is translated as CASSQLAGQGPNSPLHF.

This chain connects TRBV2 to TRBJ2-1; TRBD2 might be the D (5 bases). Trimming stripped 1 base from V and 13 bases from J, with 14 bases between. Germline V gene data show CDR1 as SNHLY and CDR2 as FYNNEI. This CDR3 region has 13 residues. The CDR3 sequence: CASSEDGIFGQFF. The CDR3 bases are TGTGCCAGCAGTGAAGACGGGATTTTTGGTCAGTTCTTC. The full variable domain, completed using reference TRBV2 and TRBJ2-1, is EPEVTQTPSHQVTQMGQEVILRCVPISNHLYFYWYRQILGQKVEFLVSFYNNEISEKSEIFDDQFSVERPDGSNFTLKIRSTKLEDSAMYFCASSEDGIFGQFFGPGTRLTVL.

This chain joins TRBV27 and TRBJ1-2; D is unresolved. Germline V gene lookup returns CDR1 MNHEY and CDR2 SMNVEV (reference sequence). Trimming pared 2 bases from V and 0 bases from J, leaving 10 bases between. This CDR3 is built from 15 residues. CDR3 sequence: CASSLKQEANYGYTF. The DNA of the CDR3 is TGTGCCAGCAGTTTAAAGCAGGAAGCTAACTATGGCTACACCTTC.

This rearrangement joins TRBV5-1 to TRBJ2-5, with 10 bases aligning to TRBD2. V shed 4 bases, J shed 1 base, and the junction held 10 bases outside the gene matches. The CDR3 totals 17 residues. CDR1 is SGHRS and CDR2 is YFSETQ in the germline V gene. This CDR3 is CASSRISGGILQETQYF. The CDR3 nucleotides read TGCGCCAGCAGCCGAATTAGCGGGGGGATCCTCCAAGAGACCCAGTACTTC.

This chain joins TRBV7-9 and TRBJ1-1, with a tentative D call TRBD1 (6 bases). CDR1 SEHNR and CDR2 FQNEAQ come from the germline V gene (reference sequence). This CDR3 comprises 16 residues. Trimming pared 5 bases from V and 6 bases from J, leaving 22 bases between. The CDR3 region is CASSPRLQGDGAEAFF. CDR3 in DNA: TGTGCCAGCAGCCCGCGCCTACAGGGTGATGGGGCTGAAGCTTTCTTT.

The J gene is TRBJ1-1, the V gene TRBV19; D remains unclear. The length of the CDR3 is 10 residues. Germline V gives CDR1 LNHDA, CDR2 SQIVND (reference sequence). V lost 7 bases to trimming and J lost 7 bases, with 7 bases between them. CDR3 sequence reads: CASTFVEAFF. The CDR3 nucleotides read TGTGCCAGTACGTTCGTTGAAGCTTTCTTT.

This chain connects TRBV6-5 to TRBJ1-3; 9 bases agree with TRBD1. CDR3 length equals 14 residues. J gave up 3 bases and V 6 bases, and 3 bases lay outside the gene matches. Germline V gene sequence: CDR1 MNHEY, CDR2 SVGAGI. CDR3 residues: CASRQGASGNTIYF. CDR3 DNA: TGTGCCAGCAGACAGGGGGCGAGTGGAAACACCATATATTTT.

This clone was observed a handful of times. This chain joins TRBV29-1 and TRBJ1-1, with unresolved D. V was clipped by 3 bases and J by 2 bases, with 10 bases between them. Per the germline V gene, CDR1 is SQVTM and CDR2 is ANQGSEA. CDR3 length: 13 residues. The CDR3 loop reads CSVDHSRNTEAFF. CDR3 DNA sequence: TGCAGCGTTGACCACAGTAGAAACACTGAAGCTTTCTTT. Full variable domain (missing parts from reference TRBV29-1 and TRBJ1-1): SAVISQKPSRDICQRGTSLTIQCQVDSQVTMMFWYRQQPGQSLTLIATANQGSEATYESGFVIDKFPISRPNLTFSTLTVSNMSPEDSSIYLCSVDHSRNTEAFFGQGTRLTVV.

The J gene is TRBJ1-3, the V gene TRBV29-1; 10 bases map to TRBD1. CDR3 length: 15 amino acids. Germline CDR1 SQVTM, CDR2 ANQGSEA. V lost 7 bases, J lost 4 bases, and 10 bases stayed unmatched. As DNA, the CDR3 is TGCAGCGCTCTTCCCGGGACAGGGGTAGGAAACACCATATATTTT. This codes for CSALPGTGVGNTIYF.

The V gene is TRBV10-3, the J gene TRBJ1-3; the match to TRBD1 covers 7 bases. Trimming took 2 bases from V and 5 from J; bases not matched to a gene: 3. CDR3 length: 14 amino acids. Germline V lookup: CDR1 ENHRY, CDR2 SYGVKD. In nucleotides, the CDR3 is TGTGCCATCAGTGAGACAGGGGTCCGAAACACCATATATTTT. This codes for CAISETGVRNTIYF.

This clone appeared a single time. The V and J genes are TRBV7-9 and TRBJ2-1; 11 bases agree with TRBD2. Germline CDR1 is SEHNR and CDR2 is FQNEAQ (reference sequence). This CDR3 region has 17 residues. Losses at the gene ends were 0 bases for V and 10 bases for J; bases not matched to a gene: 11. The CDR3 is CASSLASTTSGEWEQFF. The CDR3 DNA follows: TGTGCCAGCAGCTTAGCGTCCACGACTAGCGGGGAATGGGAGCAGTTCTTC. The full variable domain, with the rest looked up from reference TRBV7-9 and TRBJ2-1, is DTGVSQNPRHKITKRGQNVTFRCDPISEHNRLYWYRQTLGQGPEFLTYFQNEAQLEKSRLLSDRFSAERPKGSFSTLEIQRTEQGDSAMYLCASSLASTTSGEWEQFFGPGTRLTVL.

The CDR3 sequence is CASSLGVPRGQGVNEQFF. In nucleotides, the CDR3 is TGTGCCAGCAGCTTGGGGGTCCCCCGCGGACAGGGCGTCAATGAGCAGTTCTTC. This chain uses TRBV5-4 with TRBJ2-1, with TRBD1 matching 8 bases. Trimming removed 0 bases from V and 6 bases from J; junction bases left unmatched: 14. The CDR3 sequence is 18 residues long. Germline V gene sequence: CDR1 SGHNT, CDR2 YYREEE (reference sequence).

Turning to this clone: A read error may produce the germline difference seen at one junction end. The CDR3 sequence is CASSEDRGAEETQYF. DNA for the CDR3: TGTGCCAGCAGCGAAGACAGGGGGGCGGAGGAGACCCAGTACTTC. V usage is TRBV6-1 and J usage is TRBJ2-5; 9 bases fit TRBD1. Germline CDR1 and CDR2: MNHNS and SASEGT. The CDR3 length is 15 residues.

This chain joins TRBV27 and TRBJ1-2, with a possible D match to TRBD1 (6 bases). Trimming shortened V by 4 bases and J by 4 bases, and 22 bases separated the two germline ends. The CDR3 runs 17 residues. CDR1 and CDR2 (germline): MNHEY, SMNVEV (reference sequence). CDR3 in amino acids: CASSYLFSLTGIYGYTF. CDR3 nucleotide sequence: TGTGCCAGCAGTTACCTCTTTTCCCTAACAGGGATCTATGGCTACACCTTC.

The chain couples TRBV6-1 to TRBJ1-2; no firm D call. Per the germline V gene, CDR1 is MNHNS and CDR2 is SASEGT. The CDR3 has 15 residues. Trimming took 1 base from V and 0 from J, leaving 9 bases between them. CDR3 sequence (DNA): TGTGCCAGCAGTGAAGGGGCACCCGCTAACTATGGCTACACCTTC. Translating it yields CASSEGAPANYGYTF.

This CDR3 reads CASSIYSKLNYGYTF. The CDR3 DNA follows: TGTGCCAGCAGCATCTATAGCAAACTTAACTATGGCTACACCTTC. The chain has TRBV9 and TRBJ1-2; D ambiguous. This CDR3 is 15 amino acids long. CDR1 and CDR2 (germline): SGDLS, YYNGEE. Trimming removed 4 bases from V and 1 base from J, with 14 bases in between.

The V gene is TRBV5-6, the J gene TRBJ1-5, with 8 bases lining up with TRBD1. CDR1 SGHDT and CDR2 YYEEEE come from the germline V gene. This CDR3 comprises 16 residues. J was trimmed by 0 bases and V by 4 bases; bases with no gene match: 6. CDR3 sequence (DNA): TGTGCCAGCAGCCCTGGACAGGGCTATAGCAATCAGCCCCAGCATTTT. Translation: CASSPGQGYSNQPQHF.